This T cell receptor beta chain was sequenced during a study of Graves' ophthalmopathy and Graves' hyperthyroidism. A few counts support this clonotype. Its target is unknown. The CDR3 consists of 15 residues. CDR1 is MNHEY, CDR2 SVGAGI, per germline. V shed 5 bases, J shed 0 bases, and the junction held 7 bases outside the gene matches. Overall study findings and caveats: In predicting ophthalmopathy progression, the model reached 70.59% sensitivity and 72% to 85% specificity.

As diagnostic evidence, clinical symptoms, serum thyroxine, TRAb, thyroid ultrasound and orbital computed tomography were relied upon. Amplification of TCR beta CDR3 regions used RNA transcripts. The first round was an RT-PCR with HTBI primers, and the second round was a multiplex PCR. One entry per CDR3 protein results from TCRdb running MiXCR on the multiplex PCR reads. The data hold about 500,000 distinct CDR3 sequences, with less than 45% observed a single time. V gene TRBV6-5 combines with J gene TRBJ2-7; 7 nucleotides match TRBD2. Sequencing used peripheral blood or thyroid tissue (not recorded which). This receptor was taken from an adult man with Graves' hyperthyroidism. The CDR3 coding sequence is TGTGCCAGCAGTCGTAGCGGGCCTTACTCCTACGAGCAGTACTTC. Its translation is CASSRSGPYSYEQYF.